These T cell receptor beta chains were read from a single sample in a study of blood T cell repertoires in COVID-19. Libraries were prepared by immunoSEQ multiplex PCR; TCRdb keeps only in-frame clonotypes and omits some of them. Seen here are 75,000 to 100,000 clones, about 85% observed once, and the top ten hold roughly a tenth. The sequencing input was peripheral blood. Receptors were obtained from a woman older than 75 with acute or convalescent COVID-19. The CDR3 runs from the conserved cysteine through the conserved F or W.

J	V	length	CDR3
TRBJ1-1	TRBV6-5	15	CASRRQGGGHTEAFF
TRBJ2-5	TRBV7-2	15	CASSLGGLGSETQYF
TRBJ1-2	TRBV7-9	14	CASSLSSGTPGYTF
TRBJ2-1	TRBV18	16	CASSPSGGGTYNEQFF
TRBJ1-5	TRBV7-8	13	CASSPGGQPSQHF
TRBJ2-1	TRBV5-1	15	CASRQETSAYNEQFF
TRBJ2-1	TRBV28	14	CASSSQNTYNEQFF
TRBJ1-6	TRBV5-6	15	CASSSTGGRGSPLHF
TRBJ1-5	TRBV24-1	16	CATSDPGTGANQPQHF
TRBJ1-3	TRBV2	12	CASSYSGNTIYF
TRBJ2-7	TRBV5-4	12	CASSENGQGKYF
TRBJ1-2	TRBV6-6	14	CASSYSNGNYGYTF
TRBJ1-1	TRBV18	16	CASSPTITGGDSEAFF
TRBJ2-1	TRBV11-3	13	CASSAKAGSPQFF
TRBJ1-2	TRBV28	12	CATKTGNYGYTF
TRBJ2-2	TRBV7-6	15	CASSRDRVGTGELFF
TRBJ1-1	TRBV19	16	CASSARAVTGDTEAFF
TRBJ2-3	TRBV5-1	12	CASHTTADTQYF
TRBJ2-3	TRBV5-1	16	CASSLETGGGTDTQYF
TRBJ2-1	TRBV19	12	CASSTSGYEQFF
TRBJ2-5	TRBV6-5	13	CASSRGLQETQYF
TRBJ2-3	TRBV7-2	15	CASIKQGQPTDTQYF
TRBJ2-1	TRBV5-5	17	CASSLGSRGGAYNEQFF
TRBJ1-5	TRBV19	17	CASSPGTGGISNQPQHF
TRBJ1-4	TRBV7-9	16	CASRRGTGGFREKLFF
TRBJ1-3	TRBV7-8	16	CASSDKSTVSGNTIYF
TRBJ2-7	TRBV3-1/TRBV3-2	18	CASSQEDLGRPSSYEQYF
TRBJ1-2	TRBV7-2	16	CASSIPTTGSMNGYTF
TRBJ1-1	TRBV18	13	CASSPGASTEAFF
TRBJ1-2	TRBV6-2/TRBV6-3	12	CASSRYVYGYTF
TRBJ2-1	TRBV27	16	CASSPKASGGINEQFF
TRBJ1-2	TRBV6-5	15	CASRRNRERDYGYTF
TRBJ2-3	TRBV6-5	15	CASSPGGGIPDTQYF
TRBJ1-5	TRBV6-2/TRBV6-3	14	CASSGRDRKQPQHF
TRBJ1-2	TRBV28	15	CASSSTRGSDYGYTF
TRBJ1-1	TRBV19	11	CASSVFTEAFF
TRBJ2-1	TRBV6-2/TRBV6-3	16	CASSRSSGGFNNEQFF
TRBJ1-3	TRBV4-3	14	CASSQDPSRDTIYF
TRBJ2-3	TRBV6-2/TRBV6-3	18	CASSYTRGPRLSADTQYF
TRBJ1-6	TRBV28	15	CASRAQGTANSPLHF
TRBJ1-3	TRBV7-6	16	CASSSRTGLSGNTIYF
TRBJ1-3	TRBV9	15	CASKRGDSSGNTIYF
TRBJ1-3	TRBV14	16	CASSPTVSLSGNTIYF
TRBJ1-2	TRBV29-1	12	CSVVTGDRGYTF
TRBJ2-3	TRBV11-3	20	CASSLEPGTGTTSSTDTQYF
TRBJ1-4	TRBV6-5	11	CASNEVQKLFF
TRBJ2-7	TRBV28	15	CASSPPGGLSYEQYF
TRBJ1-2	TRBV28	13	CASSPGQVAGYTF
TRBJ1-4	TRBV19	17	CASSIAPPGQQNEKLFF
TRBJ1-2	TRBV4-3	14	CASSPGQGDYGYTF
TRBJ1-2	TRBV11-2	13	CASSPQGGYGYTF
TRBJ1-4	TRBV18	15	CASSPNSATNEKLFF
TRBJ2-3	TRBV6-5	15	CASRPGTGGADTQYF
TRBJ2-1	TRBV6-2/TRBV6-3	19	CASSAGMASGGRSYNEQFF
TRBJ1-4	TRBV11-2	16	CASSLVGGTGREKLFF
TRBJ1-1	TRBV5-6	13	CASSSGRGTEAFF
TRBJ1-4	TRBV11-2	16	CASSLGMLATNEKLFF
TRBJ2-5	TRBV29-1	13	CSGADRAQETQYF
TRBJ1-1	TRBV6-2/TRBV6-3	16	CASSYGTGAMNTEAFF